The following is a T cell receptor (beta chain) sequence with its context. Its antigen remains unidentified. The sample comes from a study of cytomegalovirus exposure and HLA in healthy donors. CDR1 and CDR2 from the germline V gene are SNHLY and FYNNEI. Deletions cut 6 bases from V and 10 bases from J, with 10 bases between. The CDR3 is 12 amino acids. Points from the study as a whole: The productive fraction for most TCR beta V segments was about 90% or about 30% in an earlier analysis. Within a later analysis, the majority of CMV-associated TCR beta chains appeared HLA-restricted.

60 Vbeta and 13 Jbeta primers were used in PCR. How the authors handled the data: In a later analysis, the count reached some 75 million unique TCR beta chains, with roughly 11 million shared. This table comes from immunoSEQ multiplex PCR, and its TCRdb copy is limited to in-frame clones, with some not included. V and J calls and clone size come straight from that table; D and trimming were deduced from the DNA. The data contain 120,000 or so clones, approximately 10% of them singletons. This receptor was taken from a woman between 18 and 29 years old in good health and CMV-seropositive. The gene calls are TRBV2 and TRBJ1-6; D uncertain. The sequenced sample consisted of PBMCs. In DNA form, the CDR3 reads TGTGCCAGCAGCTACGAGCGGTCACCCCTCCACTTT. Its translation: CASSYERSPLHF.